This is a list of T cell receptor beta chains from one sample in a study of early T cells in non-severe SARS-CoV-2 infection. TCRdb redid the calling of the 5' RACE reads with MiXCR, one entry per CDR3 protein. The sample has roughly 40,000 distinct CDR3 sequences; around 4.5% are singletons. The sequenced sample was whole blood. The origin of the receptors is an adult who was a healthcare worker with PCR-confirmed SARS-CoV-2 infection or an uninfected control (not recorded which). Both conserved end residues are part of each CDR3. A D gene is named only where the DNA matches it firmly. The size entry is marked missing in some rows and otherwise reads once, few, many or a size class.

cdr3_aa cdr3_nt j_call clone_size d_call cdr3_length v_call
CSVRLAGGAGELFF TGCAGCGTCCGACTAGCGGGAGGCGCCGGGGAGCTGTTTTTT TRBJ2-2 many TRBD2 14 TRBV29-1
CASSLGLASVGEQYF TGTGCCAGCAGCTTAGGTCTTGCGTCAGTGGGGGAGCAGTACTTC TRBJ2-7 many . 15 TRBV7-9
CASSRGDHETQYF TGTGCCAGCAGTCGGGGGGATCACGAGACCCAGTACTTC TRBJ2-5 many TRBD2 13 TRBV11-2
CASSKTGGASLRSPLHF TGTGCCAGCAGTAAGACAGGGGGCGCTTCCCTACGGTCACCCCTCCACTTT TRBJ1-6 few TRBD1 17 TRBV12-3/TRBV12-4
CASSHFGTGTRNEQYF TGTGCCAGCAGTCATTTTGGGACAGGCACTAGAAACGAGCAGTACTTC TRBJ2-7 few TRBD1 16 TRBV6-2/TRBV6-3
CASSPRTGGFYEQYF TGTGCCAGCTCACCCCGGACAGGGGGATTCTACGAGCAGTACTTC TRBJ2-7 many TRBD1 15 TRBV18
CASSPLSTYEQYF TGTGCCAGCAGTCCGCTAAGCACCTACGAGCAGTACTTC TRBJ2-7 few . 13 TRBV28
CSAIVYLEQFF TGCAGTGCCATAGTATATCTTGAGCAGTTCTTC TRBJ2-1 many . 11 TRBV20-1
CASSFSLVSEQYF TGTGCCAGCAGTTTTTCACTAGTCTCCGAGCAGTACTTC TRBJ2-7 . . 13 TRBV27
CAWSPTPGAYNSPLHF TGTGCCTGGAGTCCGACGCCAGGTGCTTATAATTCACCCCTCCACTTT TRBJ1-6 many . 16 TRBV30
CVSTGRREANEKLFF TGTGTCAGCACCGGGAGACGGGAGGCTAATGAAAAACTGTTTTTT TRBJ1-4 . . 15 TRBV6-6
CASSLVAAGLQPQHF TGTGCCAGCAGCTTAGTTGCGGCAGGGCTTCAGCCCCAGCATTTT TRBJ1-5 many . 15 TRBV7-8
CASSDPGTRGDEQFF TGTGCCAGCAGCGATCCCGGGACTAGAGGTGATGAGCAGTTCTTC TRBJ2-1 . TRBD2 15 TRBV28
CASSSSGSTDTQYF TGTGCCAGCAGTAGTAGCGGTAGCACAGATACGCAGTATTTT TRBJ2-3 many . 14 TRBV12-3/TRBV12-4
CSASEQGSYTEAFF TGCAGTGCTAGTGAACAGGGAAGCTACACTGAAGCTTTCTTT TRBJ1-1 many . 14 TRBV20-1
CASSITDDQPQHF TGTGCCAGTAGTATCACAGACGATCAGCCCCAGCATTTT TRBJ1-5 . . 13 TRBV19
CSVPQGLNTEAFF TGCAGCGTTCCTCAGGGATTGAACACTGAAGCTTTCTTT TRBJ1-1 many . 13 TRBV29-1